This T cell receptor (beta chain) was captured by sequencing in a study of OX40 agonist ivuxolimab in advanced cancers. Study-level information: Ivuxolimab, an agonistic anti-OX40 (CD134) antibody, was given to patients.

Findings and limits, study-wide: People who partly responded at 0.1-3.0 mg/kg had some of the least clonal expansion seen. The expanded peripheral T cells' antigen specificity was not determined.

Peripheral blood came from all dose cohorts at three timepoints. To note about this clone: Its specificity is unknown.

Only in-frame clones appear in the TCRdb table, and some are missing; sequencing was by immunoSEQ multiplex PCR. There are about 9,700 clones in the sample; 77% occur only once, and around 30% lies in the top ten. There are 12 residues in the CDR3. Trimming cost V 5 bases and J 7 bases, with 9 bases left between them. Germline lookup yields CDR1 SGHVS and CDR2 FNYEAQ. The sequence was collected from an adult with an advanced solid tumor such as melanoma, head and neck, liver or kidney cancer. The source was CD4+ or CD8+ T cells sorted from blood, collected in a trial of the OX40 agonist ivuxolimab. This chain joins TRBV7-6 and TRBJ2-1; D is unclear. The CDR3 nucleotides read TGTGCCAGCAGCCCATTAGTAAATGAGCAGTTCTTC. Residues: CASSPLVNEQFF. Full variable domain (missing parts from reference TRBV7-6 and TRBJ2-1): GAGVSQSPRYKVTKRGQDVALRCDPISGHVSLYWYRQALGQGPEFLTYFNYEAQQDKSGLPNDRFSAERPEGSISTLTIQRTEQRDSAMYRCASSPLVNEQFFGPGTRLTVL.